These T cell receptor beta chains were read from a single sample in a study of blood T cell repertoires in COVID-19. Data came from immunoSEQ multiplex PCR; TCRdb stores just in-frame clones and leaves some out. The sample holds about 140,000 clones; 70% to 80% are singletons and the top ten take 4.5% to 5%. The sequencing sample was made of peripheral blood. The receptors come from a woman of 80 years or more with active or convalescent COVID-19. The conserved cysteine and the conserved F or W are not part of the CDR3 here.

v_gene: TRBV19
len: 14
j_gene: TRBJ2-6
CDR3aa: ASSREVGAGANVLT

v_gene: TRBV28
len: 13
j_gene: TRBJ1-6
CDR3aa: ASKPSTGSGSPLH

v_gene: TRBV3-1/TRBV3-2
len: 14
j_gene: TRBJ2-2
CDR3aa: ASSPGISQRTGELF

v_gene: TRBV7-9
len: 14
j_gene: TRBJ2-3
CDR3aa: ASSRGGGSGTDTQY

v_gene: TRBV28
len: 12
j_gene: TRBJ2-7
CDR3aa: ASSILVPLGELY

v_gene: TRBV10-3
len: 13
j_gene: TRBJ1-3
CDR3aa: AIRDRDSKENTIY

v_gene: TRBV11-1
len: 14
j_gene: TRBJ2-1
CDR3aa: ASSPTLGGLYNEQF

v_gene: TRBV19
len: 13
j_gene: TRBJ1-5
CDR3aa: ASREQGARGQPQH

v_gene: TRBV18
len: 12
j_gene: TRBJ2-7
CDR3aa: ASSPDRDPLEQY

v_gene: TRBV20-1
len: 9
j_gene: TRBJ1-1
CDR3aa: SASGVREAF

v_gene: TRBV9
len: 14
j_gene: TRBJ2-1
CDR3aa: ASSVGAGAAYNEQF

v_gene: TRBV27
len: 13
j_gene: TRBJ2-7
CDR3aa: ASSFGGRSSYEQY

v_gene: TRBV6-5
len: 12
j_gene: TRBJ1-1
CDR3aa: ASSKDRGPTEAF

v_gene: TRBV6-5
len: 12
j_gene: TRBJ1-2
CDR3aa: ASSPKGQIYGYT

v_gene: TRBV23-1
len: 17
j_gene: TRBJ1-1
CDR3aa: ASSQQTDDLPGLHTEAF

v_gene: TRBV5-6
len: 12
j_gene: TRBJ1-2
CDR3aa: ASSPPTDNYGYT

v_gene: TRBV7-2
len: 11
j_gene: TRBJ1-1
CDR3aa: ASSLSGNTEAF

v_gene: TRBV5-8
len: 14
j_gene: TRBJ2-7
CDR3aa: ASSLLVQGNSYEQY

v_gene: TRBV12-3/TRBV12-4
len: 10
j_gene: TRBJ1-2
CDR3aa: ASSFWESGYT

v_gene: TRBV19
len: 10
j_gene: TRBJ1-5
CDR3aa: ASSIGGQPQH

v_gene: TRBV27
len: 12
j_gene: TRBJ1-4
CDR3aa: ASRRTGWYEKLF

v_gene: TRBV28
len: 11
j_gene: TRBJ1-1
CDR3aa: ASKGDMNTEAF

v_gene: TRBV28
len: 15
j_gene: TRBJ2-3
CDR3aa: ASRMRVTGMKTDTQY

v_gene: TRBV6-6
len: 11
j_gene: TRBJ2-7
CDR3aa: ASSPRDRYEQY

v_gene: TRBV6-2/TRBV6-3
len: 14
j_gene: TRBJ2-5
CDR3aa: ASSYRVAGLGETQY

v_gene: TRBV6-2/TRBV6-3
len: 14
j_gene: TRBJ1-4
CDR3aa: ASSDVRQGVFEKLF

v_gene: TRBV10-3
len: 15
j_gene: TRBJ2-2
CDR3aa: AISRRETGGNAGELF

v_gene: TRBV19
len: 10
j_gene: TRBJ2-3
CDR3aa: ASRAGGDTQY

v_gene: TRBV7-8
len: 11
j_gene: TRBJ2-7
CDR3aa: ASSRDRGYEQY

v_gene: TRBV9
len: 14
j_gene: TRBJ1-6
CDR3aa: ASSAGQRASVPPLH

v_gene: TRBV9
len: 14
j_gene: TRBJ2-1
CDR3aa: ASSVGASGGYNEQF

v_gene: TRBV5-1
len: 10
j_gene: TRBJ1-1
CDR3aa: ASSFSDTEAF

v_gene: TRBV2
len: 13
j_gene: TRBJ2-7
CDR3aa: ASRGGQGAGYEQY

v_gene: TRBV10-2
len: 12
j_gene: TRBJ1-2
CDR3aa: AVFRDRGHNGYT

v_gene: TRBV20-1
len: 8
j_gene: TRBJ1-1
CDR3aa: SAWTNEAF

v_gene: TRBV19
len: 11
j_gene: TRBJ2-7
CDR3aa: ASSKAVTGHRY

v_gene: TRBV5-1
len: 12
j_gene: TRBJ1-1
CDR3aa: ASSWNVADGGAF

v_gene: TRBV2
len: 12
j_gene: TRBJ2-5
CDR3aa: ASRGDRQQETQY

v_gene: TRBV30
len: 14
j_gene: TRBJ1-4
CDR3aa: AWSVGSGATNEKLF

v_gene: TRBV12-3/TRBV12-4
len: 11
j_gene: TRBJ1-1
CDR3aa: ASRDAGVTEAF

v_gene: TRBV10-3
len: 10
j_gene: TRBJ1-2
CDR3aa: AIRGHKRGYT

v_gene: TRBV7-2
len: 16
j_gene: TRBJ2-1
CDR3aa: ASSSPSSRGGPYNEQF

v_gene: TRBV7-8
len: 14
j_gene: TRBJ2-3
CDR3aa: ASSGRTTRSTDTQY

v_gene: TRBV28
len: 12
j_gene: TRBJ2-7
CDR3aa: ASSLSRRSYEQY

v_gene: TRBV6-5
len: 13
j_gene: TRBJ2-7
CDR3aa: ASSREQATSWEQY

v_gene: TRBV7-2
len: 11
j_gene: TRBJ1-4
CDR3aa: ASSFGAAGRLF

v_gene: TRBV18
len: 12
j_gene: TRBJ1-2
CDR3aa: ASSPGTGDYGYT

v_gene: TRBV7-2
len: 14
j_gene: TRBJ2-7
CDR3aa: ASSLATSGASYEQY

v_gene: TRBV7-3
len: 11
j_gene: TRBJ1-5
CDR3aa: ASKGSGHQPQH

v_gene: TRBV11-2
len: 12
j_gene: TRBJ2-5
CDR3aa: ASSSGQHQETQY

v_gene: TRBV10-1
len: 17
j_gene: TRBJ2-3
CDR3aa: ASVVGCVSGGPRTDTQY

v_gene: TRBV6-1
len: 13
j_gene: TRBJ1-2
CDR3aa: ASSDNRDRDHGYT

v_gene: TRBV6-2/TRBV6-3
len: 13
j_gene: TRBJ2-5
CDR3aa: ASSPAGGNQETQY